Shown below are 10 T cell receptor beta chains from a single sample sequenced in a study of human T cells and chemical hapten exposure. As to time point: patch test 1, 2 weeks after DPC sensitization. Treatment meaning: therapeutic diphenylcyclopropenone sensitization with weekly scalp DPC. One entry per CDR3 protein, called by TCRdb with MiXCR from the RACE reads. The top ten clones hold around 1.4% of a sample with about 120,000 distinct CDR3 sequences, roughly an eighth of them seen once. Material: whole blood, obtained in connection with sensitization to the hapten diphenylcyclopropenone (DPC). All receptors come from a woman in her 50s with alopecia areata. Some clones in this sample may be carry-over from other donors' samples.

V and J are TRBV7-2 and TRBJ2-4; 8 nucleotides match TRBD2. From germline, CDR1 is SGHTA and CDR2 FQGNSA. The CDR3 sequence is 15 residues long. Losses at the gene ends were 4 bases for V and 5 bases for J; bases not matched to a gene: 7. In DNA, the CDR3 is TGTGCCAGCAGCTCGGCGGGGGGACCCCAAAACATTCAGTACTTC. It codes for CASSSAGGPQNIQYF.

In this sample, this clonotype turned up many times. The V call is TRBV2, the J call TRBJ2-3; TRBD2 matches at 11 bases. The J segment lost 1 base and the V segment lost 7 bases, leaving 16 bases of the junction unmatched. The CDR3 contains 19 residues. Germline V gives CDR1 SNHLY, CDR2 FYNNEI. CDR3 in DNA: TGTGCCAGCATGGTTCGGGACCTTACTAGCGGGAGTCGCACAGATACGCAGTATTTT. Residues: CASMVRDLTSGSRTDTQYF.

This clonotype has more than one count but fewer than ten. This chain uses TRBV4-1 with TRBJ2-5; D gene uncertain. Germline CDR1 and CDR2: MGHRA and YSYEKL. Deletions cut 2 bases from V and 4 bases from J, with 11 bases between. This CDR3 has 14 amino acids. DNA for the CDR3: TGCGCCAGCAGCCAATTTGGGGTCGTAGAGACCCAGTACTTC. Encoded protein: CASSQFGVVETQYF.

The chain couples TRBV7-9 to TRBJ2-1; D is perhaps TRBD2 (6 bases). This CDR3 contains 16 residues. Germline V gives CDR1 SEHNR, CDR2 FQNEAQ (reference sequence). V lost 2 bases, J lost 2 bases, and 13 bases lay in between. CDR3 coding DNA: TGTGCCAGCAGCTTACTGAGCGGGTTCGCCTACAATGAGCAGTTCTTC. It translates to CASSLLSGFAYNEQFF.

This clonotype has ten or more counts. The rearrangement joins TRBV5-1 to TRBJ2-1, with 9 bases aligning to TRBD1. Germline V gives CDR1 SGHRS, CDR2 YFSETQ. The CDR3 totals 15 residues. V was clipped by 7 bases and J by 7 bases; unmatched bases: 12. The CDR3 is CASSPGQGVRNEQFF. CDR3 in DNA: TGCGCCAGCTCTCCGGGACAGGGTGTGCGGAATGAGCAGTTCTTC. Combining the CDR3 with reference TRBV5-1 and TRBJ2-1 gives the whole variable domain KAGVTQTPRYLIKTRGQQVTLSCSPISGHRSVSWYQQTPGQGLQFLFEYFSETQRNKGNFPGRFSGRQFSNSRSEMNVSTLELGDSALYLCASSPGQGVRNEQFFGPGTRLTVL.

This clonotype has ten or more counts. V usage is TRBV18 and J usage is TRBJ1-4; the D gene is possibly TRBD1 (5 bases). Between the trimmed V and J ends, which lost 3 bases and 0 bases, there was a span of 11 bases. The germline V gene encodes CDR1 KGHSH and CDR2 LQKENI. CDR3 size: 16 residues. CDR3 sequence: CASSPGPSATNEKLFF. Here the CDR3 DNA reads TGTGCCAGCTCACCGGGACCCTCTGCAACTAATGAAAAACTGTTTTTT.

The sample holds a few counts of this clonotype. The DNA of the CDR3 is TGTGCCAGCATCTTACAGGGGGCTGAAAAACTGTTTTTT. It is translated as CASILQGAEKLFF. This rearrangement joins TRBV6-7 to TRBJ1-4; 9 positions agree with TRBD1. TRBV6-7 is classed as an ORF, of uncertain function. Trimming removed 7 bases from V and 7 bases from J; junction bases left unmatched: 4. This CDR3 region has 13 residues.

This clonotype was seen more than once but under ten times. The rearrangement uses TRBV5-8 and TRBJ2-3; D not certain. Germline CDR1 and CDR2: SGHTS and YDEGEE. V lost 3 bases, J lost 2 bases, and 7 bases lay in between. The CDR3 runs to 13 residues. CDR3 loop: CASSSVPTDTQYF. In nucleotides, the CDR3 is TGTGCCAGCAGCTCCGTACCCACAGATACGCAGTATTTT.

About this clonotype itself: Germline and junction disagree at one end, which may indicate a read error. The chain is built from TRBV18 and TRBJ2-1; maybe TRBD1 (5 bases). In germline, CDR1 is KGHSH, CDR2 LQKENI. The CDR3 spans 12 residues. Here the CDR3 reads CASSPPGRELIF. The CDR3 DNA reads as TGTGCCAGCTCACCACCGGGCAGGGAACTCATCTTC.

This clonotype was recorded at least ten times. This sequence joins TRBV6-4 and TRBJ2-3, with 8 bases that match TRBD1. CDR1 is MRHNA, CDR2 SNTAGT, per germline. The CDR3 totals 14 residues. J was trimmed by 4 bases and V by 6 bases; bases with no gene match: 6. The CDR3 nucleotides are TGTGCCAGCAGGAAGACAGGGGCCGCAGATACGCAGTATTTT. Translated: CASRKTGAADTQYF.